The source of this T cell receptor beta chain is a study of blood T cells in healthy people across ages. Study outcomes and limitations: Unsorted PBMCs ruled out conclusive naive versus antigen-experienced comparison. Getting older went along with TCR beta diversity per million T cells dropping roughly linearly. CMV status of donors was unknown, possibly confounding expanded clonotype changes.

The use of a sample-barcoded 5' primer and a J-beta primer mix characterized a second PCR of roughly 6 to 11 cycles. TCRdb reanalysed the 5' RACE reads using MiXCR and keeps one entry per CDR3 protein. The top ten clones hold 7.7% of a sample with 1.5 million to 2 million distinct CDR3 sequences, 28% of them seen once. Germline V lookup: CDR1 LGHNA, CDR2 YSLEER. The CDR3 is 15 residues long. Note on this clonotype: The antigen is unknown. An end of the junction differs from the germline gene, which may be a read error.

Sequencing used blood. This TCR came from a woman in her twenties or thirties in good health. V is TRBV4-3 and J is TRBJ1-2; TRBD1 aligns across 7 bases. CDR3 loop: CASSLYLEGQYGDTF. The CDR3 region has the DNA TGCGCCAGCAGCCTCTACCTGGAGGGACAGTATGGCGACACCTTC.